One and the same sample provided the 20 T cell receptor beta chains below, sequenced in a study of blood T cell repertoires in COVID-19. Measured with immunoSEQ multiplex PCR; TCRdb has only the in-frame clones, and not every one. The repertoire holds 380,000 or so clones, with over 75% as singletons. The material sequenced was PBMCs or T cells enriched from blood (not recorded which). These receptors were collected from a woman aged 25 to 39 with acute COVID-19.

This sequence joins TRBV18 and TRBJ2-2, with D possibly TRBD1 on 6 matching bases. Germline V gives CDR1 KGHSH, CDR2 LQKENI. The V gene lost 1 base and the J gene lost 1 base, with 7 bases spanning the gap. The CDR3 contains 15 residues. In DNA form, the CDR3 reads TGTGCCAGCTCACCACAGGGGGAGAACACCGGGGAGCTGTTTTTT. It translates to CASSPQGENTGELFF.

The V gene is TRBV30, the J gene TRBJ2-5, with 7 bases aligning to TRBD1. The V gene end was trimmed by 5 bases and the J gene end by 7 bases; junction bases not matched to a gene: 4. CDR1 is GTSNPN, CDR2 SVGIG, per germline (reference sequence). This CDR3 has 11 residues. The CDR3 nucleotides are TGTGCCTGGGGGGACAGTGGGACCCAGTACTTC. Its translation is CAWGDSGTQYF.

This chain uses TRBV4-1 with TRBJ1-2; TRBD1 matches at 7 bases. Germline V CDR1 and CDR2: MGHRA, YSYEKL. The CDR3 loop spans 15 amino acids. J lost 3 bases, V lost 2 bases, and 6 bases had no gene match. The CDR3 DNA is TGCGCCAGCAGCCAATTACAGGGGACTCACTATGGCTACACCTTC. Encoded protein: CASSQLQGTHYGYTF.

The chain recombines TRBV7-9 with TRBJ2-7; the D gene is possibly TRBD1 (6 bases). V was cut by 2 bases and J by 0 bases, with 11 bases left in between. Germline CDR1 reads SEHNR; CDR2 reads FQNEAQ (reference sequence). The CDR3 spans 15 residues. CDR3 sequence: CASSLQQGLSYEQYF. CDR3 coding DNA: TGTGCCAGCAGCTTACAACAGGGCCTCTCCTACGAGCAGTACTTC.

V usage is TRBV27 and J usage is TRBJ2-1; TRBD2 matches 8 bases. The CDR3 covers 19 residues. With 0 bases clipped from V and 1 base from J, the junction kept 11 bases outside the gene matches. Germline V gene sequence: CDR1 MNHEY, CDR2 SMNVEV (reference sequence). The DNA for the CDR3 is TGTGCCAGCAGTTTATCTCATGGCGATAGCGGGGAGTCCTACAATGAGCAGTTCTTC. Its translation is CASSLSHGDSGESYNEQFF.

The V and J genes are TRBV29-1 and TRBJ2-7, with TRBD1 matching 10 bases. J lost 3 bases, V lost 0 bases, and 5 bases had no gene match. The germline gives CDR1 SQVTM, CDR2 ANQGSEA. The CDR3 spans 15 residues. CDR3 nucleotides: TGCAGCGTTGAAGATCGGGACAGGGGTCGCTACGAGCAGTACTTC. It specifies CSVEDRDRGRYEQYF.

This clone was detected once. The rearrangement links TRBV19 to TRBJ1-1; TRBD1 is a possible D gene (5 bases). V lost 5 bases and J lost 4, with 11 bases in between. This CDR3 comprises 13 residues. Germline V gene lookup returns CDR1 LNHDA and CDR2 SQIVND (reference sequence). The CDR3 sequence is CASSLGTFTEAFF. The DNA of the CDR3 is TGTGCCAGTAGTCTGGGGACTTTCACTGAAGCTTTCTTT.

The CDR3 region has the DNA TGTGCCAGCAGTCAACAGAACTCTGGAAACACCATATATTTT. Amino acids: CASSQQNSGNTIYF. V and J are TRBV6-2 or TRBV6-3 and TRBJ1-3; D remains unclear. The ends were cut back, 5 bases at V and 0 bases at J, with 8 bases in the middle. Per the germline V gene, CDR1 is MNHEY and CDR2 is SVGEGT. The CDR3 consists of 14 residues.

This clone was seen a handful of times. The chain uses TRBV9 and TRBJ1-4; TRBD1 might be the D (6 bases). CDR3 length equals 15 residues. CDR1 and CDR2 (germline): SGDLS, YYNGEE. V dropped 4 bases and J dropped 5 bases, with 15 bases sitting between them. This CDR3 reads CASSPGGDKNEKLFF. For the CDR3, the DNA is TGTGCCAGCAGCCCCGGGGGGGACAAAAATGAAAAACTGTTTTTT.

In DNA, the CDR3 is TGTGCCAGCAGCAAGGGGAGGGGACAGGGGGCCCCATATGGCTACACCTTC. Its translation: CASSKGRGQGAPYGYTF. The V call is TRBV13, the J call TRBJ1-2; 12 positions match TRBD1. Trimming cost V 5 bases and J 5 bases; bases outside gene matches: 12. This CDR3 is built from 17 residues. Germline V gene lookup returns CDR1 PRHDT and CDR2 FYEKMQ (reference sequence).

This clone was counted a few times. This chain uses TRBV9 with TRBJ2-3; weak D call: TRBD2 (5 bases). Germline V gene sequence: CDR1 SGDLS, CDR2 YYNGEE. Trimming stripped 0 bases from V and 4 bases from J, with 9 bases between. This CDR3 contains 14 residues. CDR3 coding DNA: TGTGCCAGCAGCGTAGATCTAGCCTCAGATACGCAGTATTTT. It encodes CASSVDLASDTQYF.

In its sample, this clone was seen once. The rearrangement links TRBV21-1 to TRBJ1-5; TRBD1, the table's D call, was not compared with the DNA. TRBV21-1 is designated a pseudogene. The CDR3 spans 16 residues. CDR3 loop: CASLGSQGRLNQPQHF. For the CDR3, the DNA is TGTGCCAGCCTGGGGTCACAGGGGAGATTGAATCAGCCCCAGCATTTT.

This clone was found once. This chain uses TRBV19 with TRBJ1-1; D is unclear. Between the trimmed V and J ends, which lost 6 bases and 6 bases, there was a span of 14 bases. The length of the CDR3 is 13 residues. Looked up from germline, CDR1 is LNHDA and CDR2 is SQIVND (reference sequence). In DNA, the CDR3 is TGTGCCAGTAGCGTAACCGTCGGGGCTGAAGCTTTCTTT. Amino acid sequence: CASSVTVGAEAFF.

The chain joins TRBV4-3 to TRBJ1-1; TRBD1 matches 10 bases. CDR3 length: 16 amino acids. The germline V gene encodes CDR1 LGHNA and CDR2 YSLEER. Trimming cost V 0 bases and J 4 bases; bases outside gene matches: 5. The CDR3 sequence is CASSQDPWTGGTEAFF. The DNA of the CDR3 is TGCGCCAGCAGCCAAGATCCCTGGACAGGGGGCACTGAAGCTTTCTTT.

This clone was recorded only once. CDR3 amino acids: CASSQILGGEETQYF. As DNA, the CDR3 is TGTGCCAGCAGCCAGATTCTCGGGGGGGAAGAGACCCAGTACTTC. This chain links TRBV3-1 (or the pseudogene TRBV3-2) with TRBJ2-5, with 8 positions matching TRBD2. Germline V gives CDR1 LGHDT, CDR2 YNNKEL (reference sequence). This CDR3 region has 15 residues. V shed 3 bases and J 3 bases; nucleotides not matched to a gene: 6.

The chain joins TRBV5-4 to TRBJ1-2; a weak D match, TRBD1 (5 bases). V shed 5 bases and J shed 4 bases, with 9 bases lying between them. The CDR3 is made up of 12 amino acids. In germline, CDR1 is SGHNT, CDR2 YYREEE (reference sequence). CDR3 sequence reads: CASREGLYGYTF. The CDR3 nucleotides are TGTGCCAGCAGGGAGGGACTCTATGGCTACACCTTC.

The chain recombines TRBV7-9 with TRBJ1-1; unclear D gene. Germline V gene lookup returns CDR1 SEHNR and CDR2 FQNEAQ (reference sequence). The CDR3 totals 15 residues. V was pared by 4 bases and J by 3 bases, with 15 bases between. The CDR3 DNA follows: TGTGCCAGCAGCTCCTGGACGGGAAGGTACACTGAAGCTTTCTTT. It codes for CASSSWTGRYTEAFF.

This rearrangement joins TRBV6-1 to TRBJ1-2; 7 bases are shared with TRBD1. The CDR3 runs 14 residues. V was pared by 0 bases and J by 7 bases, with 5 bases of the junction left unmatched. Per the germline V gene, CDR1 is MNHNS and CDR2 is SASEGT. The CDR3 nucleotides read TGTGCCAGCAGTGAAGCTAGGGGGCGCGCTGGCTACACCTTC. As protein: CASSEARGRAGYTF.

This clone was recorded only once. This chain links TRBV4-3 with TRBJ2-5, with a tentative D call TRBD1 (6 bases). This CDR3 has 15 residues. The V gene lost 0 bases and the J gene lost 5 bases, with 13 bases spanning the gap. The V gene's germline CDR1 is LGHNA and CDR2 YSLEER. CDR3 nucleotides: TGCGCCAGCAGCCAAGAGGGGACATCGGCGGAGACCCAGTACTTC. This codes for CASSQEGTSAETQYF.

V is TRBV19 and J is TRBJ2-2; 7 bases line up with TRBD1. The CDR3 contains 15 residues. J gave up 1 base and V 4 bases, and 3 bases lay outside the gene matches. Germline loops: CDR1 LNHDA, CDR2 SQIVND (reference sequence). The CDR3 nucleotides are TGTGCCAGTAGTACGGGACAGTTGAACACCGGGGAGCTGTTTTTT. It translates to CASSTGQLNTGELFF.